This T cell receptor (beta chain) is from a study of cytomegalovirus exposure and HLA in healthy donors. About this clone: Its antigen is not identified.

The study's findings and limits: An apparent linkage of common viral pathogens to several of the most significant clusters emerged in a later analysis. In vitro checks showed that a few CMV-associated chains really do target CMV antigens.

For this donor, CMV serostatus was not recorded. The PCR was carried out with 60 Vbeta primers and 13 Jbeta primers. The repertoire was sequenced with immunoSEQ multiplex PCR; TCRdb's copy has only in-frame clones and lacks some. The sample consists of some 60,000 clones, approximately 80% of them appearing once. CDR3 size: 15 residues. V was clipped by 4 bases and J by 1 base; unmatched bases: 4. Per the germline V gene, CDR1 is SGHNT and CDR2 is YYREEE (reference sequence). This chain connects TRBV5-4 to TRBJ2-4, with 8 bases matching TRBD1. The sequence was obtained from a human donor in good health. Sequenced material: PBMCs. The CDR3 region is CASSQTGVAKNIQYF. In DNA form, the CDR3 reads TGTGCCAGCAGCCAGACAGGGGTTGCCAAAAACATTCAGTACTTC.